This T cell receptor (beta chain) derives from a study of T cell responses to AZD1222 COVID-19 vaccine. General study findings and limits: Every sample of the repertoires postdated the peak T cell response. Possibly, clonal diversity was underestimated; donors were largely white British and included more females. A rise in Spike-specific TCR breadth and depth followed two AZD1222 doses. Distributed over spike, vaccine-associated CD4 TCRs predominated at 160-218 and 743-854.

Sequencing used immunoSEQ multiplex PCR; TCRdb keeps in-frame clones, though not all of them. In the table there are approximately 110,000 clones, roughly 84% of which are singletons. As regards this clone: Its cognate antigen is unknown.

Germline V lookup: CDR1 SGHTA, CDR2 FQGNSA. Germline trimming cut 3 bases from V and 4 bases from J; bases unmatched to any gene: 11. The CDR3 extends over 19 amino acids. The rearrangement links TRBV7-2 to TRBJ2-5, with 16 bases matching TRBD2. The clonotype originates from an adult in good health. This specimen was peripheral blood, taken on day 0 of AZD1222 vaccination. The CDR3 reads CASSFGIGTSGGARETQYF. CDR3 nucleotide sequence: TGTGCCAGCAGCTTCGGTATCGGGACTAGCGGGGGGGCCAGAGAGACCCAGTACTTC.